Below, one TCR beta chain is given with its context. This record belongs to a study of control samples from healthy donors and cancer patients. This CDR3 has 14 amino acids. Deletions cut 5 bases from V and 4 bases from J, with 11 bases between. Germline CDR1 and CDR2: SEHNR and FQNEAQ (reference sequence). Only in-frame clones appear in the TCRdb table, and some are missing; sequencing was by immunoSEQ multiplex PCR. Of over 80,000 clones in the sample, approximately 80% were seen once. The sequence was obtained from a young man in good health. The material sequenced was blood. The chain recombines TRBV7-9 with TRBJ1-4, with no clear D. DNA for the CDR3: TGTGCCAGCAGCGCGGCAAGGCGTAATGAAAAACTGTTTTTT. This sequence encodes CASSAARRNEKLFF.